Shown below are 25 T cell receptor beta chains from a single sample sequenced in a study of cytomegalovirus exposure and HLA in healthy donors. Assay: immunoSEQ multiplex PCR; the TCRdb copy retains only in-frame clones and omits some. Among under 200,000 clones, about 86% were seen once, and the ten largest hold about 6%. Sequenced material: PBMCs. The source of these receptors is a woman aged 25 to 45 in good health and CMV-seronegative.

The CDR3 region has the DNA TGTGCCAGCAGGGGGGGGACTAGCTACGAGCAGTACTTC. Protein product: CASRGGTSYEQYF. The rearrangement uses TRBV2 and TRBJ2-7; 8 positions match TRBD2. The CDR3 extends over 13 amino acids. V was pared by 6 bases and J by 3 bases, with 4 bases of the junction left unmatched. Germline assignment: CDR1 SNHLY and CDR2 FYNNEI.

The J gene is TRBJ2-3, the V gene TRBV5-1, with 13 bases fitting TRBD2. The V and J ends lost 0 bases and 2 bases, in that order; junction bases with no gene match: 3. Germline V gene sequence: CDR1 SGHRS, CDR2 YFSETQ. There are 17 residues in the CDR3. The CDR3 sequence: CASSLAGTSGDTDTQYF. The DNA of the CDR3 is TGCGCCAGCAGCTTGGCCGGGACTAGCGGGGACACAGATACGCAGTATTTT. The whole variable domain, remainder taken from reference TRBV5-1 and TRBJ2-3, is KAGVTQTPRYLIKTRGQQVTLSCSPISGHRSVSWYQQTPGQGLQFLFEYFSETQRNKGNFPGRFSGRQFSNSRSEMNVSTLELGDSALYLCASSLAGTSGDTDTQYFGPGTRLTVL.

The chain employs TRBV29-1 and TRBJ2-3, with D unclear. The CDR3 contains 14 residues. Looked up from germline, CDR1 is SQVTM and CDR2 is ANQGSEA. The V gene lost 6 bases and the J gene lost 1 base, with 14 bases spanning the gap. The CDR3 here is CSVWATIGTDTQYF. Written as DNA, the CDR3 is TGCAGCGTCTGGGCCACGATTGGCACAGATACGCAGTATTTT.

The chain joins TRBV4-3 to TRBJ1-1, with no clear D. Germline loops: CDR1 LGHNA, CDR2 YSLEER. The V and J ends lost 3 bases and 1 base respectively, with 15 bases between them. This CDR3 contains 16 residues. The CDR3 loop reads CASSQAYSVENTEAFF. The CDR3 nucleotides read TGCGCCAGCAGCCAGGCCTACAGCGTAGAGAACACTGAAGCTTTCTTT.

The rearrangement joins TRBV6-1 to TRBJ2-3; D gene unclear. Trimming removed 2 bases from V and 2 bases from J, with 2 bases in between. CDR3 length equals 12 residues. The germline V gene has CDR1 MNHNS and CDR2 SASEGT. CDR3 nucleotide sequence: TGTGCCAGCAGTGAAATCACAGATACGCAGTATTTT. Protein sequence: CASSEITDTQYF.

CDR3 nucleotide sequence: TGTGCCAGTTACAGGGGGCTCTACTGGGATGAAAAACTGTTTTTT. As protein: CASYRGLYWDEKLFF. The V gene is TRBV5-8, the J gene TRBJ1-4, with 9 nucleotides matching TRBD1. Trimming cost V 8 bases and J 6 bases; bases outside gene matches: 11. Germline V gene lookup returns CDR1 SGHTS and CDR2 YDEGEE. This CDR3 is 15 amino acids long.

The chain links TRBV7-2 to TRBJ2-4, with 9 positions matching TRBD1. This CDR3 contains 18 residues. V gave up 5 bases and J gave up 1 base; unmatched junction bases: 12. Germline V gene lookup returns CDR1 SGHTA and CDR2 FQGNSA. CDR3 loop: CASSPPGQGRGAKNIQYF. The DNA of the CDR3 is TGTGCCAGCAGCCCACCGGGACAGGGACGAGGGGCCAAAAACATTCAGTACTTC.

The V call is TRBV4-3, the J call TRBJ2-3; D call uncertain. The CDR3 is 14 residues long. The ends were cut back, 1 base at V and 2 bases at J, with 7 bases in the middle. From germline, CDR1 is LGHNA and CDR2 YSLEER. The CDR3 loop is CASSQVENTDTQYF. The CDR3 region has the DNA TGCGCCAGCAGCCAAGTCGAGAACACAGATACGCAGTATTTT.

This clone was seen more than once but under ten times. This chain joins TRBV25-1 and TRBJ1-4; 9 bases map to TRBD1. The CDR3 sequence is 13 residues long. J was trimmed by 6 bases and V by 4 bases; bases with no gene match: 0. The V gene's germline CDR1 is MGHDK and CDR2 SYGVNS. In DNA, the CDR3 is TGTGCCAGCAGTGGACAGGGGGATGAAAAACTGTTTTTT. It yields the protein CASSGQGDEKLFF.

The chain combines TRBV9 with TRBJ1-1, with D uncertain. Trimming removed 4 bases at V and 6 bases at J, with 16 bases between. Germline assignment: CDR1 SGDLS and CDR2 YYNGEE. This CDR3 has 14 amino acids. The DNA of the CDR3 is TGTGCCAGCAGCCGGAAGGGTGGAAACGCTGAAGCTTTCTTT. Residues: CASSRKGGNAEAFF.

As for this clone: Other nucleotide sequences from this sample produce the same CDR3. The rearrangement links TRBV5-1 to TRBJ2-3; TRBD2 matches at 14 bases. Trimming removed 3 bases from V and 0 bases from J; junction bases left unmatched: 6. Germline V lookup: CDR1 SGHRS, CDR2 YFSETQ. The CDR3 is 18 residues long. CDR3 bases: TGCGCCAGCAGCTCTGGACTAGCGGGAGGCACTAGCACAGATACGCAGTATTTT. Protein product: CASSSGLAGGTSTDTQYF.

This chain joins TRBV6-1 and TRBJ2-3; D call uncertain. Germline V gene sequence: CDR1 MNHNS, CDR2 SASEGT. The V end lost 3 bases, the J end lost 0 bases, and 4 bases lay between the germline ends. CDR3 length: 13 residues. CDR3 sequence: CASSEVSTDTQYF. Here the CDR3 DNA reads TGTGCCAGCAGTGAGGTTAGCACAGATACGCAGTATTTT.

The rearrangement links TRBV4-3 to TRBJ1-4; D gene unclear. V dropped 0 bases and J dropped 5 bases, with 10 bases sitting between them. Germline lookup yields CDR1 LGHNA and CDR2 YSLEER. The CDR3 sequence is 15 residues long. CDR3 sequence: CASSQDRMGNEKLFF. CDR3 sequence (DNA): TGCGCCAGCAGCCAAGATCGTATGGGGAATGAAAAACTGTTTTTT.

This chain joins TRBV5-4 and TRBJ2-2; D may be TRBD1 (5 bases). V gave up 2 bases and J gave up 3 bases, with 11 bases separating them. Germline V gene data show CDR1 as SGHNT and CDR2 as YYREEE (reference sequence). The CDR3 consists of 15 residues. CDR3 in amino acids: CASSLDRAHTGELFF. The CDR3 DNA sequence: TGTGCCAGCAGCTTAGACAGAGCCCACACCGGGGAGCTGTTTTTT.

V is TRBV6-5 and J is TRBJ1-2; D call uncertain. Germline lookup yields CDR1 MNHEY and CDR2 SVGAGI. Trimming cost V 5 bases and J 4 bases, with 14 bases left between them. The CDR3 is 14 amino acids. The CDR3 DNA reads TGTGCCAGCAGTACCCGGCAGGCGGCCTATGGCTACACCTTC. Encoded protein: CASSTRQAAYGYTF.

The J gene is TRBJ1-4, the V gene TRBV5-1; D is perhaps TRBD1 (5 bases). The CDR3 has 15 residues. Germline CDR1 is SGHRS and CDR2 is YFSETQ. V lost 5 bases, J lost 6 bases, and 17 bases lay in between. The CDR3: CASRSTDRDHEKLFF. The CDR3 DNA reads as TGCGCCAGCAGGAGTACGGACCGGGACCATGAAAAACTGTTTTTT.

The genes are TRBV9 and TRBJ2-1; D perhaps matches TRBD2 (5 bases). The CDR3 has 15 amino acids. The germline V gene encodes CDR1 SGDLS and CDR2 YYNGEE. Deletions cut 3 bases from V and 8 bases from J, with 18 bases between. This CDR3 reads CASSESNVGGDEQFF. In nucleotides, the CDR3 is TGTGCCAGCAGCGAAAGCAATGTCGGAGGAGATGAGCAGTTCTTC. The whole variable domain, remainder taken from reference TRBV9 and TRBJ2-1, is DSGVTQTPKHLITATGQRVTLRCSPRSGDLSVYWYQQSLDQGLQFLIQYYNGEERAKGNILERFSAQQFPDLHSELNLSSLELGDSALYFCASSESNVGGDEQFFGPGTRLTVL.

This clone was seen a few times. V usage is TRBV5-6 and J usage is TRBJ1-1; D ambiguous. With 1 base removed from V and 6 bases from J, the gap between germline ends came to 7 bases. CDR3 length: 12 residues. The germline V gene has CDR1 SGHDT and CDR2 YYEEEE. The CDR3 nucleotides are TGTGCCAGCAGCTTGCTAACAGCTGAAGCTTTCTTT. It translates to CASSLLTAEAFF.

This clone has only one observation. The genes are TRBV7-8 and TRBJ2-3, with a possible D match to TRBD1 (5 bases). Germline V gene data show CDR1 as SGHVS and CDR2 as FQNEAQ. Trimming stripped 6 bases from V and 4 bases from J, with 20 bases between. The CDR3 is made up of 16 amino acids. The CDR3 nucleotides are TGTGCCAGCAGGCCCAACGGGCAGGGTTCCCCAGATACGCAGTATTTT. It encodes CASRPNGQGSPDTQYF.

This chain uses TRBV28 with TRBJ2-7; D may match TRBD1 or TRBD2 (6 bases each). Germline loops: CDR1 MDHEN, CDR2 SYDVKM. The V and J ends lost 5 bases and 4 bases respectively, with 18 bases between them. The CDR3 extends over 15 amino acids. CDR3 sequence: CASSPNGGAVYEQYF. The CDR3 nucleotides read TGTGCCAGCAGTCCGAACGGGGGCGCGGTGTACGAGCAGTACTTC.

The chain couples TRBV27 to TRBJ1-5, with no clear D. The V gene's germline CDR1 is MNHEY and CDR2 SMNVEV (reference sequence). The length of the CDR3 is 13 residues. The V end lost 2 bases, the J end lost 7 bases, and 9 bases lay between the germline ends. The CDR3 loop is CASSLGGKQPQHF. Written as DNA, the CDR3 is TGTGCCAGCAGTTTAGGAGGGAAACAGCCCCAGCATTTT.

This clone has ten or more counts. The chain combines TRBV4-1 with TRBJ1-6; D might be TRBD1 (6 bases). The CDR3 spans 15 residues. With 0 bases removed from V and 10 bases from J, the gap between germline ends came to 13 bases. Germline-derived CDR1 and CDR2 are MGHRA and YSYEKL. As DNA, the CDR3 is TGCGCCAGCAGCCAAGATAACAGGGTCGGGTCACCCCTCCACTTT. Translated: CASSQDNRVGSPLHF.

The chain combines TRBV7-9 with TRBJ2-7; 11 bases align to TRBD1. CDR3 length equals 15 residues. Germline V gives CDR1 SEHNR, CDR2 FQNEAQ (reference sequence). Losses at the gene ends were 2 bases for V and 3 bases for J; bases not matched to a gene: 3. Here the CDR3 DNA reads TGTGCCAGCAGCTTATACGGGACAGGGGGCTACGAGCAGTACTTC. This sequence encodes CASSLYGTGGYEQYF. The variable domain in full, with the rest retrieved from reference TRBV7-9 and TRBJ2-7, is DTGVSQNPRHKITKRGQNVTFRCDPISEHNRLYWYRQTLGQGPEFLTYFQNEAQLEKSRLLSDRFSAERPKGSFSTLEIQRTEQGDSAMYLCASSLYGTGGYEQYFGPGTRLTVT.

This CDR3 reads CASGLTGFSHGYTF. CDR3 bases: TGTGCTAGTGGTTTGACCGGATTCTCCCATGGCTACACCTTC. The chain couples TRBV12-5 to TRBJ1-2, with unresolved D. Germline V gives CDR1 LGHNT, CDR2 FRNRAP. Trimming pared 2 bases from V and 6 bases from J, leaving 13 bases between. The CDR3 has 14 residues.

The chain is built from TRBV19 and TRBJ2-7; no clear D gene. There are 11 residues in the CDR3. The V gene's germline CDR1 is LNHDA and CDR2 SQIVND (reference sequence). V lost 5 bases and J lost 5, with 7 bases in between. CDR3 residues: CASSDRHEQYF. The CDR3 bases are TGTGCCAGTAGTGATAGACACGAGCAGTACTTC.